One sample yielded the 18 T cell receptor beta chains listed below, sequenced in a study of T cells after posttransplantation cyclophosphamide. Repertoires were generated with immunoSEQ multiplex PCR, while TCRdb's copy carries only in-frame clones and drops some. This sample carries around 35,000 clones and no singletons, and 5.5% to 8.5% goes to the top ten. Sequenced input: PBMCs. Receptor source: a woman aged 45-65 years in good health and a related stem cell transplant donor.

The sample holds many counts of this clone. This chain connects TRBV28 to TRBJ2-1; 7 bases line up with TRBD1. The ends lost 2 bases at V and 9 bases at J; junction bases unmatched: 10. The CDR3 sequence is 15 residues long. Germline V CDR1 and CDR2: MDHEN, SYDVKM. CDR3 residues: CASSLRDRVRSEQFF. The DNA for the CDR3 is TGTGCCAGCAGTTTACGGGACAGAGTCCGGAGTGAGCAGTTCTTC.

There are a few counts of this clone. The chain combines TRBV5-1 with TRBJ2-3; perhaps TRBD1 as D (6 bases). CDR1 SGHRS and CDR2 YFSETQ come from the germline V gene. The CDR3 length is 15 residues. V lost 2 bases to trimming and J lost 0 bases, with 10 bases between them. The CDR3 spells CASSFRTASTDTQYF. CDR3 coding DNA: TGCGCCAGCAGCTTCAGGACAGCTAGCACAGATACGCAGTATTTT.

This clone was observed many times. The rearrangement joins TRBV10-1 to TRBJ1-1; possible D gene TRBD1, 5 bases. This CDR3 has 15 amino acids. CDR1 WNHNN and CDR2 SYGVQD come from the germline V gene (reference sequence). The germline V and J ends were trimmed by 7 bases and 1 base, with 16 bases remaining between them. The CDR3 region has the DNA TGCGCCAGCACAAAGGGGTTATTGAGGAACACTGAAGCTTTCTTT. The encoded protein is CASTKGLLRNTEAFF.

This clone was seen ten or more times. This rearrangement joins TRBV24-1 to TRBJ1-2, with D tentatively TRBD1 (5 bases). The V gene's germline CDR1 is KGHDR and CDR2 SFDVKD. Deletions cut 7 bases from V and 6 bases from J, with 8 bases between. This CDR3 is 11 amino acids long. CDR3 residues: CATRGVDGYTF. The CDR3 DNA is TGTGCCACCAGAGGGGTTGATGGCTACACCTTC.

The chain combines TRBV30 with TRBJ1-2, with D perhaps TRBD1 (5 bases). Germline V lookup: CDR1 GTSNPN, CDR2 SVGIG (reference sequence). The CDR3 is 16 amino acids. Trimming cost V 4 bases and J 5 bases, with 23 bases left between them. The CDR3 nucleotides are TGTGCCTGGATAACGAGGAGGGGAAGGGGATCGTATGGCTACACCTTC. Its protein is CAWITRRGRGSYGYTF.

This clone was picked up many times. The chain has TRBV7-8 and TRBJ1-1; TRBD1 aligns across 9 bases. This CDR3 comprises 14 residues. The V and J ends lost 4 bases and 1 base, in that order; junction bases with no gene match: 1. CDR1 is SGHVS, CDR2 FQNEAQ, per germline. The CDR3 DNA is TGTGCCAGCAGCTCGGGACAGGGGAACACTGAAGCTTTCTTT. It codes for CASSSGQGNTEAFF.

This clone was seen a few times. The J gene is TRBJ2-5, the V gene TRBV6-4, with D perhaps matching TRBD2 (6 bases). Germline V gene data show CDR1 as MRHNA and CDR2 as SNTAGT. The CDR3 is 14 residues long. Between the trimmed V and J ends, which lost 2 bases and 7 bases, there was a span of 14 bases. The CDR3 region has the DNA TGTGCCAGCAGTGACGTTGCGGGGATAGGGACCCAGTACTTC. Its protein product is CASSDVAGIGTQYF.

The V and J genes are TRBV28 and TRBJ2-4; 8 bases align to TRBD2. V was clipped by 1 base and J by 0 bases; unmatched bases: 8. The CDR3 sequence is 18 residues long. Germline V gene lookup returns CDR1 MDHEN and CDR2 SYDVKM. CDR3 DNA: TGTGCCAGCAGTTTATCCCCCACTAGCGGCCTAGCCAAAAACATTCAGTACTTC. The encoded protein is CASSLSPTSGLAKNIQYF.

This chain joins TRBV30 and TRBJ1-1; 7 bases map to TRBD1. V was pared by 4 bases and J by 4 bases, with 6 bases of the junction left unmatched. Germline assignment: CDR1 GTSNPN and CDR2 SVGIG (reference sequence). The length of the CDR3 is 13 residues. CDR3: CAWNKAGGTEAFF. CDR3 bases: TGTGCCTGGAACAAAGCAGGGGGCACTGAAGCTTTCTTT.

At least ten counts were recorded for this clone. This chain connects TRBV19 to TRBJ2-7; TRBD1 matches at 10 bases. This CDR3 contains 15 residues. The V and J ends lost 5 bases and 4 bases, in that order; junction bases with no gene match: 8. CDR1 is LNHDA and CDR2 is SQIVND in the germline V gene (reference sequence). This chain's CDR3 is CASSSGQGTFYEQYF. DNA of the CDR3: TGTGCCAGTAGTTCGGGACAGGGGACTTTTTACGAGCAGTACTTC.

This clone was seen repeatedly, ten times or more. The chain combines TRBV14 with TRBJ1-1; possibly TRBD1 for D (5 bases). V was trimmed by 3 bases and J by 0 bases, leaving 8 bases between them. This CDR3 has 14 residues. Per germline, CDR1 SGHDN and CDR2 FVKESK. The DNA for the CDR3 is TGTGCCAGCAGCCAGACAGTCTTGAACACTGAAGCTTTCTTT. It specifies CASSQTVLNTEAFF.

The sample holds many counts of this clone. The chain joins TRBV6-1 to TRBJ2-3, with 10 positions matching TRBD2. With 3 bases clipped from V and 4 bases from J, the junction kept 7 bases outside the gene matches. Germline V lookup: CDR1 MNHNS, CDR2 SASEGT. This CDR3 has 16 amino acids. This CDR3 is CASSDLQGTSADTQYF. The CDR3 DNA reads TGTGCCAGCAGTGACTTACAAGGGACTAGCGCAGATACGCAGTATTTT.

This clone was observed at least ten times. The chain is built from TRBV14 and TRBJ2-3, with D maybe TRBD2 (5 bases). The germline gives CDR1 SGHDN, CDR2 FVKESK. This CDR3 comprises 15 residues. V dropped 3 bases and J dropped 0 bases, with 10 bases sitting between them. CDR3 residues: CASSHSGASTDTQYF. The CDR3 bases are TGTGCCAGCAGCCACAGCGGAGCTAGCACAGATACGCAGTATTTT.

The rearrangement joins TRBV9 to TRBJ1-2; TRBD1 is a possible D gene (5 bases). The CDR3 contains 14 residues. Trimming took 3 bases from V and 7 from J, leaving 16 bases between them. Germline CDR1 and CDR2: SGDLS and YYNGEE. CDR3 nucleotide sequence: TGTGCCAGCAGCGATGGGGGGTCGGGGGGTGGCTACACCTTC. It is translated as CASSDGGSGGGYTF.

This clone was counted ten times or more. V and J are TRBV7-6 and TRBJ2-2; the D gene is possibly TRBD2 (6 bases). V was shortened by 1 base and J by 4 bases, with 13 bases between the two germline ends. This CDR3 spans 16 amino acids. Germline V gene lookup returns CDR1 SGHVS and CDR2 FNYEAQ. CDR3 sequence: CASSLEWSGVTGELFF. The CDR3 nucleotides are TGTGCCAGCAGCTTAGAATGGTCGGGGGTCACCGGGGAGCTGTTTTTT.

Many counts were recorded for this clone. This chain links TRBV5-1 with TRBJ2-3, with D perhaps matching TRBD2 (5 bases). CDR1 is SGHRS, CDR2 YFSETQ, per germline. This CDR3 is 16 amino acids long. V dropped 0 bases and J dropped 0 bases, with 11 bases sitting between them. The CDR3 sequence is CASSLAEGLSTDTQYF. DNA of the CDR3: TGCGCCAGCAGCTTGGCCGAGGGCTTAAGCACAGATACGCAGTATTTT.

Many counts were recorded for this clone. CDR3: CASSWGGRLGANVLTF. CDR3 coding DNA: TGTGCCAGTAGTTGGGGGGGGCGGTTAGGGGCCAACGTCCTGACTTTC. The genes are TRBV19 and TRBJ2-6; maybe TRBD2 (7 bases). Germline V gene data show CDR1 as LNHDA and CDR2 as SQIVND (reference sequence). V lost 5 bases and J lost 4, with 15 bases in between. This CDR3 contains 16 residues. The complete variable domain, with remaining parts taken from reference TRBV19 and TRBJ2-6, reads DGGITQSPKYLFRKEGQNVTLSCEQNLNHDAMYWYRQDPGQGLRLIYYSQIVNDFQKGDIAEGYSVSREKKESFPLTVTSAQKNPTAFYLCASSWGGRLGANVLTFGAGSRLTVL.

This clone has ten or more counts. The junction differs from germline at one of its ends, possibly a read error. DNA of the CDR3: TGTGCCAGCAGCTTGGCAGGGGCAGATGTCTTC. Its protein product is CASSLAGADVF. The J gene is TRBJ2-1, the V gene TRBV5-4, with D possibly being TRBD1 (6 bases). Germline CDR1 reads SGHNT; CDR2 reads YYREEE (reference sequence). The CDR3 length is 11 residues.